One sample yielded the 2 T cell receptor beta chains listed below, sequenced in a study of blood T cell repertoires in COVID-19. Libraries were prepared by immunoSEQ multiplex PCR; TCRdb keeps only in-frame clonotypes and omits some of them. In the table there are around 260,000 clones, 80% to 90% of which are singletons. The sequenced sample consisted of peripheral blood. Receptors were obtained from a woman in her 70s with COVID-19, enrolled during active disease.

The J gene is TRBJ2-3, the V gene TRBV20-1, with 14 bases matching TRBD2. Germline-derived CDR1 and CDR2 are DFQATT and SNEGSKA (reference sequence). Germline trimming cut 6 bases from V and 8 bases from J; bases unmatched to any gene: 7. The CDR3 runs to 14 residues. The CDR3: CSASKTSGRVTQYF. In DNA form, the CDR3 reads TGCAGTGCCAGTAAGACTAGCGGGAGGGTTACGCAGTATTTT.

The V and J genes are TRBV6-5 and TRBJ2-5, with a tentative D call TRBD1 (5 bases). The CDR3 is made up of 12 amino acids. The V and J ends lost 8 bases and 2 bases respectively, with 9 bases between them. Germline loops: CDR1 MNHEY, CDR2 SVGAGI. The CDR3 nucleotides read TGTGCCAGCGGGGCAGGACAAGAGACCCAGTACTTC. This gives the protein CASGAGQETQYF.